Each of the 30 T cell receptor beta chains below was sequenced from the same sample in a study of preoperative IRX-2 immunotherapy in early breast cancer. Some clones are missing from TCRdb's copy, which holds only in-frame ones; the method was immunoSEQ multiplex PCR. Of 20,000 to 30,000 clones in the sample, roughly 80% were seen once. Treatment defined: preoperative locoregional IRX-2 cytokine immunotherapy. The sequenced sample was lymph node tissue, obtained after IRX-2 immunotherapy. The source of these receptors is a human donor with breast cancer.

CDR3 in DNA: TGTGCCAGCAGCACGACAGGTTTAGGGGGCTACACCTTC. Its translation is CASSTTGLGGYTF. The chain combines TRBV7-1 with TRBJ1-2, with a possible D match to TRBD1 (6 bases). TRBV7-1 is assigned to the ORF class and has an uncertain function. The CDR3 covers 13 residues. Trimming removed 5 bases at V and 8 bases at J, with 15 bases between.

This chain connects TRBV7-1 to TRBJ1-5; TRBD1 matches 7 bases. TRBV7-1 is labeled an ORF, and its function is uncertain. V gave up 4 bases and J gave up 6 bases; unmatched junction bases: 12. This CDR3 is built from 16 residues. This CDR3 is CASSLGTAPGGQPQHF. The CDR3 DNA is TGTGCCAGCAGCTTAGGGACGGCCCCAGGGGGTCAGCCCCAGCATTTT.

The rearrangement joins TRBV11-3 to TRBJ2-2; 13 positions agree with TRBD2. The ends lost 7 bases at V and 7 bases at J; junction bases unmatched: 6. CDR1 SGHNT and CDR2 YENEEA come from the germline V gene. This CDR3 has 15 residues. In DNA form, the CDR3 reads TGTGCCAGCATCCAACTAGCGGGAGGGATCGGGGAGCTGTTTTTT. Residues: CASIQLAGGIGELFF.

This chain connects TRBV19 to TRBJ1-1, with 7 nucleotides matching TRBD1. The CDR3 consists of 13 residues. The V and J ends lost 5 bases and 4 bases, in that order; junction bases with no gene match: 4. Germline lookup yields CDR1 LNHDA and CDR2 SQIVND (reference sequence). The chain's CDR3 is CASSYRGITEAFF. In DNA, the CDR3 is TGTGCCAGTAGTTACAGGGGTATCACTGAAGCTTTCTTT.

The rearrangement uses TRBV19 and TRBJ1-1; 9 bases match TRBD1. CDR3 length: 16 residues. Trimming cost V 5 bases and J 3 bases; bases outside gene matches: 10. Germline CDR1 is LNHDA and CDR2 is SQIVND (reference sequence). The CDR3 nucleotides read TGTGCCAGTAGTCTATGGACAGGGGCTAGGGACACTGAAGCTTTCTTT. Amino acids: CASSLWTGARDTEAFF. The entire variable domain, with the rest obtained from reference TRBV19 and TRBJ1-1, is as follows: DGGITQSPKYLFRKEGQNVTLSCEQNLNHDAMYWYRQDPGQGLRLIYYSQIVNDFQKGDIAEGYSVSREKKESFPLTVTSAQKNPTAFYLCASSLWTGARDTEAFFGQGTRLTVV.

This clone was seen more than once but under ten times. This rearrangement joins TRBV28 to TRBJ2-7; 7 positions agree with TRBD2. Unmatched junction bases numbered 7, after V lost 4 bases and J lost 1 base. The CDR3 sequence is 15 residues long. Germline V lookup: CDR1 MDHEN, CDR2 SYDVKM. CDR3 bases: TGTGCCAGCAGTTCCCCTGGCGGGAGTTCCTACGAGCAGTACTTC. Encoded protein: CASSSPGGSSYEQYF.

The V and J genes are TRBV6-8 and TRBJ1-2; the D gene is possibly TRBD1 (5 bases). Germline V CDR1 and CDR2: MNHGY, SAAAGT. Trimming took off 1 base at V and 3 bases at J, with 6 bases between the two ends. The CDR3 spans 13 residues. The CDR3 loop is CASSYWGDYGYTF. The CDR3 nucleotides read TGTGCCAGCAGTTACTGGGGCGACTATGGCTACACCTTC.

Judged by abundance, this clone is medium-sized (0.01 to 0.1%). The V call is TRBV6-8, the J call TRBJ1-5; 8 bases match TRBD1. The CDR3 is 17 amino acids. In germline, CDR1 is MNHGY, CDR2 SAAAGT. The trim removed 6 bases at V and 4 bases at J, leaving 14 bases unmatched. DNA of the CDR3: TGTGCCAGCAGGCCTCAGGGGGCGATAGACGGGAATCAGCCCCAGCATTTT. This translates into CASRPQGAIDGNQPQHF.

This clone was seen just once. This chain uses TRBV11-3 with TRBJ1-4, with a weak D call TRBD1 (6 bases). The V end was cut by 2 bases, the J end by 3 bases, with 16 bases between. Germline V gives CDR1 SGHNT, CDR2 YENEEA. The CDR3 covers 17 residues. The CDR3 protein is CASSLNEGVWANEKLFF. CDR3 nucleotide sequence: TGTGCCAGCAGCTTAAACGAGGGGGTCTGGGCTAATGAAAAACTGTTTTTT.

The DNA of the CDR3 is TGTGCCAGCAGTTCGGGACAGGTGGGGTTTAATGAAAAACTGTTTTTT. Translating it yields CASSSGQVGFNEKLFF. The V gene is TRBV28, the J gene TRBJ1-4; 8 positions agree with TRBD1. V dropped 4 bases and J dropped 4; count of bases not matched to a gene: 8. There are 16 residues in the CDR3. Germline V gene sequence: CDR1 MDHEN, CDR2 SYDVKM.

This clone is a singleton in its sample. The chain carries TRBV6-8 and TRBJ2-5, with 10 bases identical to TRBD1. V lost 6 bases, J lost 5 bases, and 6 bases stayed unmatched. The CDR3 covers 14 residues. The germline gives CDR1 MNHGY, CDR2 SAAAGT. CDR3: CASRPDRGRETQYF. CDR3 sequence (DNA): TGTGCCAGCAGACCAGACAGGGGGCGGGAGACCCAGTACTTC.

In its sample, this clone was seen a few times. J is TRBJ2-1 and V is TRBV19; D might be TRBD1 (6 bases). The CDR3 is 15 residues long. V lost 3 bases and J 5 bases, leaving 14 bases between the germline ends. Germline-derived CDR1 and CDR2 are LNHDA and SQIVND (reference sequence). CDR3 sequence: CASSITGTPNNEQFF. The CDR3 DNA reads TGTGCCAGTAGTATCACCGGGACACCCAACAATGAGCAGTTCTTC.

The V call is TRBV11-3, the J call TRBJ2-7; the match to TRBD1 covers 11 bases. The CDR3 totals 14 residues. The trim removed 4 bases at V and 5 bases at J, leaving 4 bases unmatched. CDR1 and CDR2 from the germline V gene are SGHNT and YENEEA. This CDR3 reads CASSSRDRGNEQYF. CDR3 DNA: TGTGCCAGCAGCTCCCGGGACAGGGGGAACGAGCAGTACTTC. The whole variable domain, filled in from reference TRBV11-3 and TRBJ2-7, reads EAGVVQSPRYKIIEKKQPVAFWCNPISGHNTLYWYLQNLGQGPELLIRYENEEAVDDSQLPKDRFSAERLKGVDSTLKIQPAELGDSAVYLCASSSRDRGNEQYFGPGTRLTVT.

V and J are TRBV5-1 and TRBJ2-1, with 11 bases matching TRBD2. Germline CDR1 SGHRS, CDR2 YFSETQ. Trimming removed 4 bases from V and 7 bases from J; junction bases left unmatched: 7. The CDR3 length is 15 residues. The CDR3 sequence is CASSTVAGGGNEQFF. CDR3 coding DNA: TGCGCCAGCAGCACGGTAGCGGGAGGGGGGAATGAGCAGTTCTTC. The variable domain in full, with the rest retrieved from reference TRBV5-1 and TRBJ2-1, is KAGVTQTPRYLIKTRGQQVTLSCSPISGHRSVSWYQQTPGQGLQFLFEYFSETQRNKGNFPGRFSGRQFSNSRSEMNVSTLELGDSALYLCASSTVAGGGNEQFFGPGTRLTVL.

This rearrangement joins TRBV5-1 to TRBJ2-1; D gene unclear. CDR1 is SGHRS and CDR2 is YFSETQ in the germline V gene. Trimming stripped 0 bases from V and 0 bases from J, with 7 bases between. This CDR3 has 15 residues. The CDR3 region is CASSLALSSYNEQFF. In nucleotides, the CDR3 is TGCGCCAGCAGCTTGGCTTTGAGCTCCTACAATGAGCAGTTCTTC.

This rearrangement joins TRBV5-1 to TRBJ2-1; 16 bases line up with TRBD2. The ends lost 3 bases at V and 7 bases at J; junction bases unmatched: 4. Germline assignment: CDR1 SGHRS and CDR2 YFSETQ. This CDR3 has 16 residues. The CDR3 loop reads CASSSGLAGGKNEQFF. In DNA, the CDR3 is TGCGCCAGCAGCTCGGGACTAGCGGGAGGGAAGAATGAGCAGTTCTTC.

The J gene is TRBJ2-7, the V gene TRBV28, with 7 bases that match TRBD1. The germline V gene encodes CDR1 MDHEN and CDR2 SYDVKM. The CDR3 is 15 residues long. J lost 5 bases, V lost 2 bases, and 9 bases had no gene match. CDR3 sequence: CASSLNGAGGDEQYF. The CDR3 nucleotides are TGTGCCAGCAGTTTAAATGGGGCAGGGGGAGACGAGCAGTACTTC.

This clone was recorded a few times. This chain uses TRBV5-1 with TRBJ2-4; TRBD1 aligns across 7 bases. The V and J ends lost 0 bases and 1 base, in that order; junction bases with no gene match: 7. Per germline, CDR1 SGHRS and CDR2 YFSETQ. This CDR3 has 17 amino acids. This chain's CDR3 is CASSLASDRVAKNIQYF. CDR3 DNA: TGCGCCAGCAGCTTGGCCTCAGACAGGGTTGCCAAAAACATTCAGTACTTC.

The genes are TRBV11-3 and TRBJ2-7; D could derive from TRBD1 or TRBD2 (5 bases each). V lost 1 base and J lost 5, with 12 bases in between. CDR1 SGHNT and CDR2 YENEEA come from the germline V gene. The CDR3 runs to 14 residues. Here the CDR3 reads CASSLVAGTHEQYF. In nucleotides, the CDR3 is TGTGCCAGCAGCTTAGTGGCAGGGACCCACGAGCAGTACTTC.

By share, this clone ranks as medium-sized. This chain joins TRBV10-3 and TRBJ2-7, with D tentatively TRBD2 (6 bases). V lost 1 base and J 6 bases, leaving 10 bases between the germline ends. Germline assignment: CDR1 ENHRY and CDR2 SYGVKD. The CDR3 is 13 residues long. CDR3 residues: CAISEYQAGEQYF. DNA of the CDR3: TGTGCCATCAGTGAGTACCAAGCGGGCGAGCAGTACTTC.

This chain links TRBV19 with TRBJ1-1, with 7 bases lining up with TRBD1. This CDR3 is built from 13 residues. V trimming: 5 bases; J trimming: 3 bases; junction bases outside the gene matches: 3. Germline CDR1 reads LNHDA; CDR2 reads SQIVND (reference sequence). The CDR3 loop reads CASSFTGDTEAFF. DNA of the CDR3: TGTGCCAGTAGTTTTACAGGGGACACTGAAGCTTTCTTT.

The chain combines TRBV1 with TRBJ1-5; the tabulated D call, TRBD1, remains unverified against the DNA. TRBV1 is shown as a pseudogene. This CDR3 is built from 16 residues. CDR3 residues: CASSQSLTGPNQPQHF. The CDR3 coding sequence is TGCGCCAGCAGCCAATCATTGACAGGGCCCAATCAGCCCCAGCATTTT.

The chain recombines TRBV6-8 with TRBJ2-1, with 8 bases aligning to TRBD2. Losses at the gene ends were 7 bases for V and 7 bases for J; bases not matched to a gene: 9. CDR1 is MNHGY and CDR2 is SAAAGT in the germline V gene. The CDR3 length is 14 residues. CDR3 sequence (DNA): TGTGCCAGCATCACGGGAGGGAAATTAAATGAGCAGTTCTTC. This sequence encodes CASITGGKLNEQFF.

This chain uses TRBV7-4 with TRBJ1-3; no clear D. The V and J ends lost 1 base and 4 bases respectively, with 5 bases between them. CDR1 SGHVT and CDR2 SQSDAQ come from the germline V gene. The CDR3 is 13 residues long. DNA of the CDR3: TGTGCCAGCAGCTTAGGGATGGGAAACACCATATATTTT. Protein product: CASSLGMGNTIYF.

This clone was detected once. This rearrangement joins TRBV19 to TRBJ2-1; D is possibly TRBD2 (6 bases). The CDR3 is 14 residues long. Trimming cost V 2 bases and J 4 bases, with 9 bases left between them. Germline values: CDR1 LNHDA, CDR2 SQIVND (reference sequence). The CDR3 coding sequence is TGTGCCAGTAGTATAAGGAGCGGGTACAATGAGCAGTTCTTC. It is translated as CASSIRSGYNEQFF.

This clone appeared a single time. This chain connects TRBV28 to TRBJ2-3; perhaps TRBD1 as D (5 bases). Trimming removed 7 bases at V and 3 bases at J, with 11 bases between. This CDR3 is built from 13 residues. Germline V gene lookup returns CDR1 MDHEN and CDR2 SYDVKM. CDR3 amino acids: CASNQGTTDTQYF. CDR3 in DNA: TGTGCCAGCAACCAGGGTACGACAGATACGCAGTATTTT. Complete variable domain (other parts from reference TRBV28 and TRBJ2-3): DVKVTQSSRYLVKRTGEKVFLECVQDMDHENMFWYRQDPGLGLRLIYFSYDVKMKEKGDIPEGYSVSREKKERFSLILESASTNQTSMYLCASNQGTTDTQYFGPGTRLTVL.

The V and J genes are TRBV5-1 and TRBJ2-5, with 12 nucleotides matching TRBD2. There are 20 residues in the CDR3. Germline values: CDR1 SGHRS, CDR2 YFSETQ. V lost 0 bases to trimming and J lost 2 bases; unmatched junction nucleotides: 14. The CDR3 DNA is TGCGCCAGCAGCTTGGTTTGGTATGCGGCTAGCGGGAGGGCACAAGAGACCCAGTACTTC. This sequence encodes CASSLVWYAASGRAQETQYF.

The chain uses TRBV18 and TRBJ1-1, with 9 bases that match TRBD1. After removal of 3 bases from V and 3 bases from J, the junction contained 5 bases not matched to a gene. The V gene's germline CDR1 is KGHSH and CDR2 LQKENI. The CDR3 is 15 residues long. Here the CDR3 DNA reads TGTGCCAGCTCACCCCGGACAGGGGCGGACACTGAAGCTTTCTTT. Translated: CASSPRTGADTEAFF.

CDR3 sequence: CASSLPGRNEKLFF. The CDR3 bases are TGTGCCAGCAGCTTGCCAGGACGGAATGAAAAACTGTTTTTT. The chain uses TRBV7-6 and TRBJ1-4; D is undetermined. Looked up from germline, CDR1 is SGHVS and CDR2 is FNYEAQ. This CDR3 is built from 14 residues. V was cut by 3 bases and J by 5 bases, with 10 bases left in between.

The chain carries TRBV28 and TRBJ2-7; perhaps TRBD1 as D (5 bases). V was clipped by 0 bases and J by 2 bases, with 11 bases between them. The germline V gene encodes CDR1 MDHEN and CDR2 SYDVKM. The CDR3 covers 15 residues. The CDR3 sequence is CASSLWDTAAYEQYF. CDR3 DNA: TGTGCCAGCAGTTTATGGGACACGGCAGCCTACGAGCAGTACTTC.